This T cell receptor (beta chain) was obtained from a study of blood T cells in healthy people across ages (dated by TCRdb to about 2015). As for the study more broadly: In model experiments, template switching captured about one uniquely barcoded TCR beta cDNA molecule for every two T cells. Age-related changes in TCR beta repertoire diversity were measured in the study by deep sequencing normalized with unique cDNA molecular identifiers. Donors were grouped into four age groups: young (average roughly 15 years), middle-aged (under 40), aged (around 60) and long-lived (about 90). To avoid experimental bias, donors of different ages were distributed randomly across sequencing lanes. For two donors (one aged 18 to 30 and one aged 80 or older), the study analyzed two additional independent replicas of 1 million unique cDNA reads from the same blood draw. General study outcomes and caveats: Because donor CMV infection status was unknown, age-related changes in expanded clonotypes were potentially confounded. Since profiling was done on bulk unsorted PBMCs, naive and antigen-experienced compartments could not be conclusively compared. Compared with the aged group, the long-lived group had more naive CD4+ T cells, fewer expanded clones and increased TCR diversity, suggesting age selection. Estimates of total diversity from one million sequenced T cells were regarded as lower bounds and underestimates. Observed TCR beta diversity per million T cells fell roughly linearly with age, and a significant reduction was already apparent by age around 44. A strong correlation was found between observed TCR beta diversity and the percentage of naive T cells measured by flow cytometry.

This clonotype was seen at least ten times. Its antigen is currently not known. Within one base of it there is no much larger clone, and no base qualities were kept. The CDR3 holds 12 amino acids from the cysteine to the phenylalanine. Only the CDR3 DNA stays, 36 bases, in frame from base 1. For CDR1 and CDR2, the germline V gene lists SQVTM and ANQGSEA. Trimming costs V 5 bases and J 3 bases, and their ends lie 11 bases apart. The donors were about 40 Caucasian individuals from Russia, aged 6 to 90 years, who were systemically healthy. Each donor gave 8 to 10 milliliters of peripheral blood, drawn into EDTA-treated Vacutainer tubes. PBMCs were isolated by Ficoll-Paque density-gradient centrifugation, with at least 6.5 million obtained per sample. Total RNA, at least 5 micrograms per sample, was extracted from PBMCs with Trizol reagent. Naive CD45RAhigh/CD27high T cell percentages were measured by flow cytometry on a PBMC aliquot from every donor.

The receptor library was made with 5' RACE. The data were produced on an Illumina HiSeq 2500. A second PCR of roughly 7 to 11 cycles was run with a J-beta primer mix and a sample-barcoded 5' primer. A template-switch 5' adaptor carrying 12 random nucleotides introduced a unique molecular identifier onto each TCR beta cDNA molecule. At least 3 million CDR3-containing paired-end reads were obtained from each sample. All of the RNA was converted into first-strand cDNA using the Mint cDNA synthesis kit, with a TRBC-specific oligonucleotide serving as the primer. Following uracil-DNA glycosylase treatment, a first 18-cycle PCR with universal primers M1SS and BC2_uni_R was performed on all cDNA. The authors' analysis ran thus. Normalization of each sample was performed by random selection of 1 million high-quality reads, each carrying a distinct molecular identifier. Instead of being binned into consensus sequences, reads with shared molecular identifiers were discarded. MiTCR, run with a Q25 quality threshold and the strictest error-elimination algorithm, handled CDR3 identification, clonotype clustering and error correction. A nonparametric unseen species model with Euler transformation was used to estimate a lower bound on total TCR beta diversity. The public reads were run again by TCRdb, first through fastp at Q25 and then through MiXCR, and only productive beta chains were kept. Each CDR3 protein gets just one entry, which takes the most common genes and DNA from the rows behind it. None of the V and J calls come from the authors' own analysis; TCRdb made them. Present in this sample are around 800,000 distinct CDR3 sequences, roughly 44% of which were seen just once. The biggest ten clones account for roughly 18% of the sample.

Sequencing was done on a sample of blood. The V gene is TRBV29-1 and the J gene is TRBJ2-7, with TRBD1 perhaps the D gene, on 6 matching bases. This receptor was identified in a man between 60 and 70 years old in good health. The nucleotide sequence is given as TGCAGCGTTACGGAAGGGGGCTACGAGCAGTACTTC. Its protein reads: CSVTEGGYEQYF.